The present T cell receptor (beta chain) was sequenced within a study of PD-1 blockade in classical Hodgkin lymphoma. Study-level results: Repertoire differences lack defined causes, possibly disease activity or prior therapy.

CDR1 and CDR2 from the germline V gene are SGHTA and FQGTGA. J was trimmed by 4 bases and V by 5 bases; bases with no gene match: 10. The CDR3 is 15 amino acids. The method was immunoSEQ multiplex PCR; TCRdb's version includes in-frame clones alone and lacks a portion of them. The sample yields about 30,000 clones, roughly nine tenths seen once. Time point reported: newly diagnosed, previously untreated cHL patient sample. This clone came up once. Its specificity is not known. Sequenced: peripheral blood mononuclear cells (PBMCs). J is TRBJ2-7 and V is TRBV7-3, with 8 bases that match TRBD2. This receptor was taken from a human donor with classical Hodgkin lymphoma. The CDR3 region is CASSPRPAGVYEQYF. The CDR3 bases are TGTGCCAGCAGCCCCCGGCCAGCGGGAGTTTACGAGCAGTACTTC.